The clone carrying this T cell receptor (beta chain) was observed a few times. Its antigen is undetermined. These data come from a study of beta chain features in type 1 diabetes. Regarding the study as a whole: The study found fewer insertions and more deletions at VDJ junctions in type 1 diabetes patients.

Expressed TCRB transcripts were sequenced because the isolated RNA had all been reverse transcribed beforehand. The repertoire was sequenced with immunoSEQ multiplex PCR; TCRdb's copy has only in-frame clones and lacks some. The sample includes around 21,000 clones, 45% to 50% of them seen just once. The receptor was isolated from a man between 18 and 29 years old in good health. What was sequenced was stem cell memory CD4+ T cells from blood.

The CDR3: CASSLAGELHNEQFF. In DNA, the CDR3 is TGTGCCAGCAGCCTAGCGGGAGAATTACACAATGAGCAGTTCTTC. The chain is built from TRBV28 and TRBJ2-1; TRBD2 matches 10 bases. V was pared by 6 bases and J by 5 bases, with 7 bases of the junction left unmatched. Germline CDR1 reads MDHEN; CDR2 reads SYDVKM. CDR3 size: 15 residues.